The TCR beta chain described here comes from a study of cytomegalovirus exposure and HLA in healthy donors. For this clone: The antigen remains undetermined.

PCR used 60 Vbeta primers and 13 Jbeta primers. The assay was immunoSEQ multiplex PCR, and TCRdb's table has in-frame clones only and misses some. Of 180,000 or so clones in the sample, over 60% were seen once. General study points: The study found most TCR sequences rare, yet found some public TCRs in many donors. Looking again later, the authors saw that most CMV-associated TCR beta chains seemed HLA-restricted.

The clonotype comes from a man aged 45 to 65 in good health and CMV-seropositive. The sequenced sample was PBMCs.

The CDR3 DNA reads TGTGCCAGCAGTTTTATGTTGAACACTGAAGCTTTCTTT. Translating it yields CASSFMLNTEAFF. The chain recombines TRBV27 with TRBJ1-1; no clear D gene. The CDR3 sequence is 13 residues long. Trimming took off 3 bases at V and 0 bases at J, with 5 bases between the two ends. Germline CDR1 reads MNHEY; CDR2 reads SMNVEV (reference sequence).